This TCR beta chain derives from a study of T cells in Graves' hyperthyroidism and ophthalmopathy. Study-wide background: The authors collected peripheral blood at initial diagnosis, before any treatment.

Points from the study as a whole: Ophthalmopathy, as predicted by the model, came a median about seven months after the prediction. Blood also carried most thyroid clonotypes expanded above 0.001.

Uncontrolled infection, other autoimmune disease, pregnancy or lactation led to exclusion. The TCR beta CDR3 regions underwent amplification using RNA transcripts as the source. First-round RT-PCR of the TCR CDR3 relied on the HTBI primer set. Each CDR3 protein is one row after TCRdb ran MiXCR on the multiplex PCR reads. Of hundreds of thousands of distinct CDR3 sequences in the sample, about 15% were seen once. Germline values: CDR1 DFQATT, CDR2 SNEGSKA (reference sequence). The CDR3 is 13 amino acids. Trimming left V 6 bases short and J 1 base short, with 11 bases between. This clonotype came up many times. What it binds is unknown.

V usage is TRBV20-1 and J usage is TRBJ2-3, with D unresolved. The sequence was collected from a woman aged 50 to 60 with Graves' ophthalmopathy. Sequenced material: blood. The CDR3 DNA reads as TGCAGTGCCATGGTTAGAGGCACAGATACGCAGTATTTT. Encoded protein: CSAMVRGTDTQYF.